A selection of T cell receptor beta chains follows, all from one sample in a study of response to subunit inactivated influenza vaccine. TCRdb ran MiXCR on the RT-PCR reads and lists one entry per CDR3 protein. The table shows hundreds of thousands of distinct CDR3 sequences, with about 11% occurring only once. The source was PBMCs from blood, collected on the day of vaccination. These receptors originate from a man aged 50-60 years who received an inactivated influenza vaccine. The CDR3 runs from the conserved cysteine through the conserved F or W. The order of the fields is clone size, J gene, V gene, D gene, CDR3 DNA, CDR3 protein. The D gene is left open where the match is weak. Expanded clones are given a class, and other clones once, few, many or no size at all.

size: -
J: TRBJ2-7
V: TRBV6-5
D: TRBD2
DNA: TGTGCCAGCAGTTACTTAGCGGGGGGCCTAGTCTACGAGCAGTACTTC
CDR3: CASSYLAGGLVYEQYF

size: -
J: TRBJ2-3
V: TRBV28
D: -
DNA: TGTGCCAGCAGTTTAAGGGTTTACTTAGATACGCAGTATTTT
CDR3: CASSLRVYLDTQYF

size: few
J: TRBJ2-3
V: TRBV15
D: TRBD2
DNA: TGTGCCACCAGCAGAGATAGCGGGAGTGTCTCAGATACGCAGTATTTT
CDR3: CATSRDSGSVSDTQYF

size: many
J: TRBJ2-1
V: TRBV27
D: TRBD2
DNA: TGTGCCAGCATGGGACTAGCGACTTGGGAGCAGTTCTTC
CDR3: CASMGLATWEQFF

size: -
J: TRBJ2-1
V: TRBV12-3/TRBV12-4
D: TRBD1
DNA: TGTGCCAGCAGTTCCCTACCCGGGACAGGGTTTGCCAATGAGCAGTTCTTC
CDR3: CASSSLPGTGFANEQFF

size: many
J: TRBJ2-7
V: TRBV5-1
D: -
DNA: TGCGCCAGCTCAGGGATTTCCTACGAGCAGTACTTC
CDR3: CASSGISYEQYF

size: -
J: TRBJ2-3
V: TRBV3-1
D: -
DNA: TGTGCCAGCAGTAAGGGACCCTCTAGCACAGATACGCAGTATTTT
CDR3: CASSKGPSSTDTQYF

size: -
J: TRBJ2-1
V: TRBV20-1
D: TRBD2
DNA: TGCAGTGCTAGAGATGTAAGGACTAGCGTGAGTGAGCAGTTCTTC
CDR3: CSARDVRTSVSEQFF

size: few
J: TRBJ2-1
V: TRBV6-2/TRBV6-3
D: TRBD2
DNA: TGTGCCAGCAGTTGGGGACTAGCGGGAGCCATGGGTGGTCCATATGAGCAGTTCTTC
CDR3: CASSWGLAGAMGGPYEQFF

size: few
J: TRBJ2-7
V: TRBV14
D: TRBD1
DNA: TGTGCCAGCAGCCAAGAACAGGACAGGGCCTACGAGCAGTACTTC
CDR3: CASSQEQDRAYEQYF